What follows describes a single T cell receptor (beta chain). What it recognizes is unknown. The sample belongs to a study of STAT3 mutations in large granular lymphocyte leukemia. Across the study: Roughly half the longitudinally sequenced T-LGLL patients had canonical STAT3 mutations. Study-wide results and caveats: Suggested: STAT3 mutation was not the ancestral event for these clonal expansions. Treatment regimens differed across patients between samplings. In T-cell large granular lymphocyte leukemia, about half of patients showed multiple immunodominant subclonotypes. In some patients, a small highly pathogenic clone possibly went undetected.

TCRdb's copy holds only in-frame clones and misses some; the assay was immunoSEQ multiplex PCR. The profile shows over 2,000 clones, 50% to 60% of them singletons. The sequence came from a man aged 55 to 70 with T-cell large granular lymphocyte leukemia. Some clones in this sample may be carry-over from other donors' samples. Sample: peripheral blood mononuclear cells.

The CDR3 region is CASSPNRVTEAFF. The CDR3 coding sequence is TGTGCCAGCTCACCCAACAGGGTAACTGAAGCTTTCTTT. V is TRBV18 and J is TRBJ1-1, with D perhaps TRBD1 (6 bases). This CDR3 is built from 13 residues. Germline V gene sequence: CDR1 KGHSH, CDR2 LQKENI. Trimming stripped 3 bases from V and 5 bases from J, with 10 bases between.